A single sample gave rise to the 2 T cell receptor beta chains below, sequenced in a study of cytomegalovirus exposure and HLA in healthy donors. Both 60 Vbeta primers and 13 Jbeta primers went into the PCR. Profiled with immunoSEQ multiplex PCR; TCRdb holds only in-frame clones, not every one. The sample has some 160,000 clones, roughly 68% seen once; the top ten hold roughly 4%. Material: PBMCs. The receptors originated from a man between 60 and 75 years old in good health and CMV-seronegative.

The chain links TRBV7-9 to TRBJ1-5, with D unresolved. V was shortened by 5 bases and J by 8 bases, with 10 bases between the two germline ends. The CDR3 loop spans 12 amino acids. The germline CDR1 and CDR2 sequences are SEHNR and FQNEAQ (reference sequence). The CDR3 bases are TGTGCCAGCAGCACCGTCGGAGAGCCCCAGCATTTT. This gives the protein CASSTVGEPQHF.

This clone was seen a handful of times. This sequence joins TRBV5-3 and TRBJ1-5; no definite D call. TRBV5-3 is placed among ORFs of uncertain function. The CDR3 covers 16 residues. V was shortened by 0 bases and J by 2 bases, with 12 bases between the two germline ends. The CDR3 region has the DNA TGTGCCAGAAGCTTGGCCCCGGGAAGGGGCAATCAGCCCCAGCATTTT. It codes for CARSLAPGRGNQPQHF.